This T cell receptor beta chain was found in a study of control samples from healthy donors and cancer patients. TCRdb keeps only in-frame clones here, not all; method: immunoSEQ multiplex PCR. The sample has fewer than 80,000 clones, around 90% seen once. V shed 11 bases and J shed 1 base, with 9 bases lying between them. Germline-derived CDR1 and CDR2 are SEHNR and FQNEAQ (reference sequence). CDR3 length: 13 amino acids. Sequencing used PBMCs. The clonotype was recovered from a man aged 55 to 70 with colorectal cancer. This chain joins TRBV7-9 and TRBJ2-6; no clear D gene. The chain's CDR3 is CASPPSGANVLTF. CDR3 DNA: TGTGCCTCCCCCCCGTCTGGGGCCAACGTCCTGACTTTC.